This TCR beta chain was identified in a study of OX40 agonist ivuxolimab in advanced cancers. Looking at the study overall: An agonistic anti-OX40 (CD134) antibody, ivuxolimab, was used to treat the patients. Three patients, one with hepatocellular carcinoma and two with cutaneous melanoma, achieved partial responses. Study observations and caveats: Averaged across samples, CD8+ T cells carried more expanded clones than CD4+ did.

Germline CDR1 reads LGHNA; CDR2 reads YSLEER. This CDR3 is 16 amino acids long. After removal of 3 bases from V and 3 bases from J, the junction contained 6 bases not matched to a gene. With respect to this clone: Its antigen remains unidentified.

Some clones are missing from TCRdb's copy, which holds only in-frame ones; the method was immunoSEQ multiplex PCR. The sample lists about 79,000 clones, around 80% occurring once. Sequencing used CD4+ or CD8+ T cells sorted from blood, obtained in a trial of the OX40 agonist ivuxolimab. The chain combines TRBV4-3 with TRBJ2-3; 10 positions match TRBD2. This sequence originates from an adult with an advanced solid tumor such as melanoma, head and neck, liver or kidney cancer. CDR3 in amino acids: CASSQKAGGPTDTQYF. CDR3 DNA: TGCGCCAGCAGCCAGAAAGCGGGGGGGCCTACAGATACGCAGTATTTT.